This passage covers 18 T cell receptor beta chains from one sample sequenced in a study of T cell responses to AZD1222 COVID-19 vaccine. Profiling relied on immunoSEQ multiplex PCR, and the TCRdb table lists in-frame clones only, not all of them. This repertoire shows 95,000 to 150,000 clones, 89% found once; its top ten account for roughly 1.4%. The specimen comprised peripheral blood, sampled on day 0 of AZD1222 vaccination. These receptors were taken from an adult in good health.

The J gene is TRBJ2-1, the V gene TRBV9, with D possibly called TRBD1 or TRBD2 (5 bases each). Germline V CDR1 and CDR2: SGDLS, YYNGEE. The CDR3 has 13 residues. Between the trimmed V and J ends, which lost 0 bases and 10 bases, there was a span of 11 bases. The CDR3 is CASSVVGTGEQFF. The CDR3 DNA reads TGTGCCAGCAGCGTAGTTGGGACGGGAGAGCAGTTCTTC.

The chain employs TRBV6-5 and TRBJ2-7, with a tentative D call TRBD1 (6 bases). Germline V gene lookup returns CDR1 MNHEY and CDR2 SVGAGI. The CDR3 runs 13 residues. V lost 5 bases and J lost 3, with 11 bases in between. CDR3 nucleotides: TGTGCCAGCAGTCTGGACAGTGGCTACGAGCAGTACTTC. It encodes CASSLDSGYEQYF.

This chain links TRBV11-3 with TRBJ2-5; tentative D call: TRBD2 (6 bases). Trimming cost V 3 bases and J 5 bases, with 16 bases left between them. The length of the CDR3 is 15 residues. The germline V gene encodes CDR1 SGHNT and CDR2 YENEEA. CDR3: CASSFGGRPRETQYF. The CDR3 DNA sequence: TGTGCCAGCAGCTTCGGAGGGAGGCCTCGGGAGACCCAGTACTTC. Together with reference TRBV11-3 and TRBJ2-5, the CDR3 gives the full variable domain: EAGVVQSPRYKIIEKKQPVAFWCNPISGHNTLYWYLQNLGQGPELLIRYENEEAVDDSQLPKDRFSAERLKGVDSTLKIQPAELGDSAVYLCASSFGGRPRETQYFGPGTRLLVL.

The CDR3 sequence: CASSLSSEAFF. CDR3 sequence (DNA): TGTGCCAGCAGTTTAAGCTCTGAAGCTTTCTTT. The chain employs TRBV12-3 or TRBV12-4 and TRBJ1-1; no reliable D call. This CDR3 comprises 11 residues. Trimming cost V 2 bases and J 6 bases, with 4 bases left between them.

The chain combines TRBV28 with TRBJ1-2; 12 nucleotides agree with TRBD1. The CDR3 is 16 amino acids. The germline V gene has CDR1 MDHEN and CDR2 SYDVKM. V shed 6 bases and J 3 bases; nucleotides not matched to a gene: 8. The CDR3 region has the DNA TGTGCCAGCAGCCCGCCGGGGACAGGGGGCCACTATGGCTACACCTTC. Amino acid sequence: CASSPPGTGGHYGYTF.

V gene TRBV27 combines with J gene TRBJ2-1, with 7 bases lining up with TRBD2. Trimming took 5 bases from V and 4 from J; bases not matched to a gene: 8. Germline V gene data show CDR1 as MNHEY and CDR2 as SMNVEV (reference sequence). The CDR3 has 15 amino acids. DNA for the CDR3: TGTGCCAGCAGTCTACCCCTAGCGGAGTACAATGAGCAGTTCTTC. Residues: CASSLPLAEYNEQFF.

The chain carries TRBV6-5 and TRBJ1-2; TRBD1 matches 8 bases. Unmatched junction bases numbered 12, after V lost 8 bases and J lost 7 bases. This CDR3 has 14 residues. The germline CDR1 and CDR2 sequences are MNHEY and SVGAGI. CDR3 coding DNA: TGTGCCAGCGGACAGGGCCTATTAGTGGGTGGCTACACCTTC. Its protein product is CASGQGLLVGGYTF.

This sequence joins TRBV21-1 and TRBJ2-7; the D call TRBD2 from the table was never checked on the DNA. TRBV21-1 is described as a pseudogene. The CDR3 is 11 residues long. In DNA, the CDR3 is TGTGCCAGCAGGGAGGGTCTTGGGCAGTACTTC. This gives the protein CASREGLGQYF.

This chain links TRBV4-3 with TRBJ2-7; 8 bases agree with TRBD1. The CDR3 has 14 amino acids. The V gene's germline CDR1 is LGHNA and CDR2 YSLEER. The V and J ends lost 4 bases and 4 bases, in that order; junction bases with no gene match: 6. The CDR3 is CASSPGTGEYEQYF. The CDR3 bases are TGCGCCAGCAGCCCGGGGACAGGAGAGTACGAGCAGTACTTC.

The chain has TRBV30 and TRBJ1-2; no definite D call. The germline gives CDR1 GTSNPN, CDR2 SVGIG (reference sequence). This CDR3 region has 13 residues. Trimming cost V 0 bases and J 4 bases, with 9 bases left between them. Here the CDR3 DNA reads TGTGCCTGGAGTGTGGCAATACGCTATGGCTACACCTTC. Encoded protein: CAWSVAIRYGYTF.

The chain uses TRBV24-1 and TRBJ2-1, with D unresolved. There are 12 residues in the CDR3. The V end was cut by 6 bases, the J end by 5 bases, with 7 bases between. In germline, CDR1 is KGHDR, CDR2 SFDVKD. The CDR3 DNA reads as TGTGCCACCAGTAAATACCACAATGAGCAGTTCTTC. Translated, it gives CATSKYHNEQFF.

V gene TRBV7-9 combines with J gene TRBJ2-7, with 7 bases fitting TRBD2. V was clipped by 6 bases and J by 0 bases; unmatched bases: 14. Germline assignment: CDR1 SEHNR and CDR2 FQNEAQ (reference sequence). The CDR3 has 17 residues. This CDR3 reads CASSFPSGLKISYEQYF. The CDR3 coding sequence is TGTGCCAGCAGTTTCCCATCGGGACTAAAAATCTCCTACGAGCAGTACTTC.

V is TRBV5-6 and J is TRBJ1-5; D is possibly TRBD1 (5 bases). Germline CDR1 SGHDT, CDR2 YYEEEE. V was pared by 4 bases and J by 2 bases, with 10 bases between. This CDR3 contains 14 residues. The CDR3 bases are TGTGCCAGCAGCGGGTTACAGGGCAATCAGCCCCAGCATTTT. Its translation is CASSGLQGNQPQHF.

The chain links TRBV6-2 or TRBV6-3 to TRBJ1-1; 9 bases agree with TRBD1. Losses at the gene ends were 2 bases for V and 3 bases for J; bases not matched to a gene: 1. The germline V gene has CDR1 MNHEY and CDR2 SVGEGT. The CDR3 runs 14 residues. CDR3 sequence (DNA): TGTGCCAGCAGTTACGACAGGGGGTACACTGAAGCTTTCTTT. It translates to CASSYDRGYTEAFF.

About this clone itself: Sequence at one end of the junction differs from germline and may be a read error. This chain links TRBV7-9 with TRBJ1-5; D unresolved. The CDR3 contains 13 residues. CDR1 and CDR2 from the germline V gene are SEHNR and FQNEAQ (reference sequence). The CDR3 DNA sequence: TGTGCCAGCAGCTTAGGGGCCAATGAGCCCCAGCATTTT. Translation: CASSLGANEPQHF.

The rearrangement links TRBV29-1 to TRBJ2-1; 10 positions match TRBD2. The CDR3 covers 16 residues. V lost 6 bases and J lost 4; bases outside the gene matches: 12. The germline gives CDR1 SQVTM, CDR2 ANQGSEA. This CDR3 is CSVIRVAGGSYNEQFF. CDR3 bases: TGCAGCGTCATCAGGGTAGCGGGAGGATCGTACAATGAGCAGTTCTTC.

The chain employs TRBV6-5 and TRBJ2-1, with 7 bases that match TRBD1. The CDR3 runs to 15 residues. Germline trimming cut 2 bases from V and 7 bases from J; bases unmatched to any gene: 8. The V gene's germline CDR1 is MNHEY and CDR2 SVGAGI. CDR3 nucleotide sequence: TGTGCCAGCAGTTACGGTCCCGGGACAGCGAATGAGCAGTTCTTC. Protein: CASSYGPGTANEQFF.

The chain has TRBV19 and TRBJ1-5; no clear D. CDR3 length: 16 residues. From germline, CDR1 is LNHDA and CDR2 SQIVND (reference sequence). Trimming cost V 3 bases and J 3 bases, with 15 bases left between them. CDR3 sequence (DNA): TGTGCCAGTAGTATGAATCCGGGGATCAACAATCAGCCCCAGCATTTT. Amino acids: CASSMNPGINNQPQHF.